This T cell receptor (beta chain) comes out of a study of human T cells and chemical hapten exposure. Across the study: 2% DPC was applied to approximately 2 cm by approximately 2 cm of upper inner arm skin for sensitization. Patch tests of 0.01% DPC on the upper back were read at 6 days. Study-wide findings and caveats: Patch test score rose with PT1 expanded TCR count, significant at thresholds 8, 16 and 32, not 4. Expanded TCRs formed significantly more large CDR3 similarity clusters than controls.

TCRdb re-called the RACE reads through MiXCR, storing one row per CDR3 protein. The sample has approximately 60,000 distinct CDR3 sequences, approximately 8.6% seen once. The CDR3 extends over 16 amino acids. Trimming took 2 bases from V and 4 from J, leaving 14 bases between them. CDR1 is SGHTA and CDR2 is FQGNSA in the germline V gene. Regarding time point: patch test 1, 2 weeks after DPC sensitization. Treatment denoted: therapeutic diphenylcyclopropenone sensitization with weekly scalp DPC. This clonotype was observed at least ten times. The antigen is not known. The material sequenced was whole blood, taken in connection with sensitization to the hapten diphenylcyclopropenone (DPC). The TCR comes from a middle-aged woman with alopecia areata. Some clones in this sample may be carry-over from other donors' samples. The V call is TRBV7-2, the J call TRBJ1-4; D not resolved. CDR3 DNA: TGTGCCAGCAGCTTAAGGAGGGCCGGACTTAATGAAAAACTGTTTTTT. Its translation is CASSLRRAGLNEKLFF. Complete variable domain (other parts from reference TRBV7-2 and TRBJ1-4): GAGVSQSPSNKVTEKGKDVELRCDPISGHTALYWYRQSLGQGLEFLIYFQGNSAPDKSGLPSDRFSAERTGGSVSTLTIQRTQQEDSAVYLCASSLRRAGLNEKLFFGSGTQLSVL.